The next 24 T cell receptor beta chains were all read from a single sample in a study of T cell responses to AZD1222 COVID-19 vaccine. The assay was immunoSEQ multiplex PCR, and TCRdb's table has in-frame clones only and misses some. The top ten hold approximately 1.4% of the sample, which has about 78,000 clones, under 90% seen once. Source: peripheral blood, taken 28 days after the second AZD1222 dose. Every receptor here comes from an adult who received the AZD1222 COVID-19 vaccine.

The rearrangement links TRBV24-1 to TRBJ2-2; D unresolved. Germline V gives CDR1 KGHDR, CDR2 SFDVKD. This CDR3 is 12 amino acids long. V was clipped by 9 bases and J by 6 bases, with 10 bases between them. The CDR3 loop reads CATRGLPGELFF. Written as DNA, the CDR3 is TGTGCCACCCGTGGGCTTCCCGGGGAGCTGTTTTTT.

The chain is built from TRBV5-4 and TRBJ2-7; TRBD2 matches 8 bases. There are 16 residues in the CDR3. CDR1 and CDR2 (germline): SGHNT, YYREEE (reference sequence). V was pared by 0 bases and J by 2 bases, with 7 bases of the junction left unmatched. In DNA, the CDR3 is TGTGCCAGCAGCTTGGGTCGAGCGGGGGAAGCCTACGAGCAGTACTTC. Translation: CASSLGRAGEAYEQYF.

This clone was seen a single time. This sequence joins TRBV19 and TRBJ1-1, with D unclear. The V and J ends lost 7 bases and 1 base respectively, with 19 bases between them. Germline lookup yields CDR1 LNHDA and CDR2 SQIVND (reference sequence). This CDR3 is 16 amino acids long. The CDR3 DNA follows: TGTGCCAGTATGCCGGGATTTAGTGCAGAGAACACTGAAGCTTTCTTT. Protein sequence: CASMPGFSAENTEAFF.

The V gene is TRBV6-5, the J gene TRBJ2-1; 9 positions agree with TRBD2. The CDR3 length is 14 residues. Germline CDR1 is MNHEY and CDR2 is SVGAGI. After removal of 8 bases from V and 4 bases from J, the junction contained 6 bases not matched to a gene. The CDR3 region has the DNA TGTGCCAGCGTAAAAGCGGGGGGATACAATGAGCAGTTCTTC. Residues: CASVKAGGYNEQFF.

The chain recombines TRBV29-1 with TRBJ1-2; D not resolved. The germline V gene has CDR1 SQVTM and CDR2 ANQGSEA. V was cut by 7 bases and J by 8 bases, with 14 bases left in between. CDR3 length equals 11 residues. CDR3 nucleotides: TGCAGCGCCCCCGTTGTGACGGGCTACACCTTC. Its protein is CSAPVVTGYTF. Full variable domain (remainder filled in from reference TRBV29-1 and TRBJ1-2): SAVISQKPSRDICQRGTSLTIQCQVDSQVTMMFWYRQQPGQSLTLIATANQGSEATYESGFVIDKFPISRPNLTFSTLTVSNMSPEDSSIYLCSAPVVTGYTFGSGTRLTVV.

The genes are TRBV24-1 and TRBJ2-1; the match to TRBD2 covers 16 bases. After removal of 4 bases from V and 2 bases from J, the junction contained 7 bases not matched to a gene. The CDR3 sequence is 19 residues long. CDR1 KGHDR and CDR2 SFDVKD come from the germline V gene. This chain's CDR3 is CATSDAGTSGGATYNEQFF. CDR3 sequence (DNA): TGTGCCACCAGTGACGCCGGGACTAGCGGGGGGGCGACCTACAATGAGCAGTTCTTC.

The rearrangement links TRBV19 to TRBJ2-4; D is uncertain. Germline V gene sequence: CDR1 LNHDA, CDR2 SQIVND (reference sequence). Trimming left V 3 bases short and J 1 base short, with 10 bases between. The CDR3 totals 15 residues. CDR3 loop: CASSIWETAKNIQYF. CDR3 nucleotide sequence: TGTGCCAGTAGTATTTGGGAAACGGCCAAAAACATTCAGTACTTC.

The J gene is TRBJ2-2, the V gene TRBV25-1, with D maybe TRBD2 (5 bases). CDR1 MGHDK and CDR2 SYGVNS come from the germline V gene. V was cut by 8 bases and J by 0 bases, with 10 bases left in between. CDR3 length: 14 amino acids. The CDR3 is CASRGGANTGELFF. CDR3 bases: TGTGCCAGCCGAGGAGGAGCGAACACCGGGGAGCTGTTTTTT.

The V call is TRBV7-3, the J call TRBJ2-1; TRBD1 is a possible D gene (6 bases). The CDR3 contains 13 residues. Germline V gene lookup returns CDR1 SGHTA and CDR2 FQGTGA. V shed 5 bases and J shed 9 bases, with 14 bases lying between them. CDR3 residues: CASSASGTTEQFF. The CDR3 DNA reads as TGTGCCAGCAGCGCCTCCGGGACAACTGAGCAGTTCTTC. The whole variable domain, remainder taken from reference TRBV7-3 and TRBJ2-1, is GAGVSQTPSNKVTEKGKYVELRCDPISGHTALYWYRQSLGQGPEFLIYFQGTGAADDSGLPNDRFFAVRPEGSVSTLKIQRTERGDSAVYLCASSASGTTEQFFGPGTRLTVL.

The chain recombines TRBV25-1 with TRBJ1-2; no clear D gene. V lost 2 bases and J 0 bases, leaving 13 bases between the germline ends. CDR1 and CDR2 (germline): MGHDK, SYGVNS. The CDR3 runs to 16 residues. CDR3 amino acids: CASSETPGETNYGYTF. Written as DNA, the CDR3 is TGTGCCAGCAGTGAAACTCCGGGAGAGACTAACTATGGCTACACCTTC.

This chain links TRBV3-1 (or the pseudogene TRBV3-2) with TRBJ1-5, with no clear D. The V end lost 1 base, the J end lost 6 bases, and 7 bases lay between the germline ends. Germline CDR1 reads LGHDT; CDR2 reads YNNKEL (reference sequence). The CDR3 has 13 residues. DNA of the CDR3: TGTGCCAGCAGCCAAGTGGCAAGTCAGCCCCAGCATTTT. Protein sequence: CASSQVASQPQHF.

Written as DNA, the CDR3 is TGTGCCAGCAGCGTATTAGTGGTGGATGAGACCCAGTACTTC. This translates into CASSVLVVDETQYF. The gene calls are TRBV9 and TRBJ2-5; D not certain. The V and J ends lost 1 base and 5 bases respectively, with 12 bases between them. This CDR3 comprises 14 residues. Per the germline V gene, CDR1 is SGDLS and CDR2 is YYNGEE.

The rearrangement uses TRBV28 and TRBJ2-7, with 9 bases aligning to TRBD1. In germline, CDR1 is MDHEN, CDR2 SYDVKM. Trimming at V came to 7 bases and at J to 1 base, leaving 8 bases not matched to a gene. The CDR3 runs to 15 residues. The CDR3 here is CASMVTGTGSYEQYF. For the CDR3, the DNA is TGTGCCAGCATGGTTACCGGGACAGGGTCCTACGAGCAGTACTTC.

The CDR3: CASSHGTGLTGELFF. As DNA, the CDR3 is TGTGCCAGCAGCCACGGGACAGGGTTAACCGGGGAGCTGTTTTTT. The chain uses TRBV7-2 and TRBJ2-2; TRBD1 aligns across 9 bases. CDR1 is SGHTA and CDR2 is FQGNSA in the germline V gene. The length of the CDR3 is 15 residues. Unmatched junction bases numbered 6, after V lost 5 bases and J lost 5 bases.

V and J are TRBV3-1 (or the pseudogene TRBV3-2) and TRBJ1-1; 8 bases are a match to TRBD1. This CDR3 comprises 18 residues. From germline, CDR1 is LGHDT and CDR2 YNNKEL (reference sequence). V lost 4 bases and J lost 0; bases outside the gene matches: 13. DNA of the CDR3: TGTGCCAGCAGCCCCACCGGACAGGGATTTGTCTTGAACACTGAAGCTTTCTTT. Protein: CASSPTGQGFVLNTEAFF.

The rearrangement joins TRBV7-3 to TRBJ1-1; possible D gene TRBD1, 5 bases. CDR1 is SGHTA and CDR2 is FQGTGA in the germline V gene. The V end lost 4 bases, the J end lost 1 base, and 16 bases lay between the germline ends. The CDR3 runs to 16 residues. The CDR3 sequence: CASSSARRTSNTEAFF. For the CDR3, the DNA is TGTGCCAGCAGCTCCGCGAGGAGGACATCGAACACTGAAGCTTTCTTT.

The CDR3 is CASSPDSNEQFF. The CDR3 DNA reads as TGTGCCAGTAGTCCCGACTCCAATGAGCAGTTCTTC. The V gene is TRBV19, the J gene TRBJ2-1; D is undetermined. Trimming removed 5 bases at V and 6 bases at J, with 8 bases between. CDR3 length: 12 amino acids. Germline lookup yields CDR1 LNHDA and CDR2 SQIVND (reference sequence).

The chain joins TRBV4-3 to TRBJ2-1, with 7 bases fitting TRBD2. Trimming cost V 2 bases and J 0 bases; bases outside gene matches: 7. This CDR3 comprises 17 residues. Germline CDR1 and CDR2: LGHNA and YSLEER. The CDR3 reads CASSQTLAASSYNEQFF. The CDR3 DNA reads TGCGCCAGCAGCCAAACCCTAGCGGCCAGCTCCTACAATGAGCAGTTCTTC.

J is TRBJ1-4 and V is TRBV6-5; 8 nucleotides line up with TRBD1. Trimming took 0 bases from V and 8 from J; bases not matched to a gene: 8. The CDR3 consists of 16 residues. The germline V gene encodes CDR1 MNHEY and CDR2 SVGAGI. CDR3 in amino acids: CASSYSSGTGGEKLFF. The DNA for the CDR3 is TGTGCCAGCAGTTACTCGAGCGGGACAGGAGGGGAAAAACTGTTTTTT.

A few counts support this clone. CDR3 in amino acids: CASSPRTWTSNQPQHF. The CDR3 DNA follows: TGTGCCAGCAGTCCCCGGACCTGGACGAGCAATCAGCCCCAGCATTTT. The J gene is TRBJ1-5, the V gene TRBV28; no definite D call. CDR3 length: 16 amino acids. The germline V and J ends were trimmed by 5 bases and 1 base, with 15 bases remaining between them. Germline V gives CDR1 MDHEN, CDR2 SYDVKM.

CDR3 bases: TGTGCCAGCAGCTACAGGGGGCGGGCTGAAGCTTTCTTT. As protein: CASSYRGRAEAFF. The rearrangement joins TRBV5-6 to TRBJ1-1, with TRBD1 matching over 9 bases. This CDR3 contains 13 residues. The V segment lost 3 bases and the J segment 6 bases; nucleotides outside the gene matches: 3. Germline V gives CDR1 SGHDT, CDR2 YYEEEE.

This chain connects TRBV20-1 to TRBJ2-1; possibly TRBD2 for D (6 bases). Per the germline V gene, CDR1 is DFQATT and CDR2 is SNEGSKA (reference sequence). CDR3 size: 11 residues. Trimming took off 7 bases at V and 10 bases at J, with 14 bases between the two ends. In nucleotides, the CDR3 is TGCAGTGTCAGTCGGGGGAACGAGCAGTTCTTC. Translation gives CSVSRGNEQFF.

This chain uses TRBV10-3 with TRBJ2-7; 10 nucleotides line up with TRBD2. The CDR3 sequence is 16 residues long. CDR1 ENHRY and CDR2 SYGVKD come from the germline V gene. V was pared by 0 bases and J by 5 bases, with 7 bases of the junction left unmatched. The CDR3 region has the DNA TGTGCCATCAGTGAGTCGAACAGCGGGGGGGACCACGAGCAGTACTTC. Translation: CAISESNSGGDHEQYF.

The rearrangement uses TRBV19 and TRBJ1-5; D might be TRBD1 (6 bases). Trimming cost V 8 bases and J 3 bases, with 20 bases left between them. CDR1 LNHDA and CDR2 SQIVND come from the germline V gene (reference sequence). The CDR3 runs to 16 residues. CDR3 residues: CASSRLKQGDNQPQHF. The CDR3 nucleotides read TGTGCCAGTTCGAGGCTCAAACAGGGAGACAATCAGCCCCAGCATTTT.